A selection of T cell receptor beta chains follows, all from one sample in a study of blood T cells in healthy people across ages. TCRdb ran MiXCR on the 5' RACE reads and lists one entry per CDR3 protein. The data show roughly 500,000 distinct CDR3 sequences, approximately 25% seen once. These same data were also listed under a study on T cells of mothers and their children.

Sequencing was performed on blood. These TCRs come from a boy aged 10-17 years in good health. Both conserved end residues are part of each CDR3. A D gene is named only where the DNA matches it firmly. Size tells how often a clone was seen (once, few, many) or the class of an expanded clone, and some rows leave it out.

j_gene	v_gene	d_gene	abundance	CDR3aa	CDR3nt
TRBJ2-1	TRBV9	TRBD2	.	CASSGSGLDNEQFF	TGTGCCAGCAGCGGTAGCGGGTTAGACAATGAGCAGTTCTTC
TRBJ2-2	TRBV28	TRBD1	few	CATLPTGTVNTGELSF	TGTGCCACCTTACCCACCGGGACAGTCAACACCGGGGAGCTGTCTTTT
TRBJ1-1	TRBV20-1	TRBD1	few	CSARDLQGPPTEAFF	TGCAGTGCTAGAGACTTACAGGGGCCTCCCACTGAAGCTTTCTTT
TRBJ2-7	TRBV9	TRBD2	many	CASSVASTSGRAYEQYF	TGTGCCAGCAGCGTAGCGTCGACTAGCGGGAGGGCCTACGAGCAGTACTTC
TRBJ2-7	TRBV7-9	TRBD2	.	CASSPRLGSGERYEQYF	TGTGCCAGCAGCCCAAGATTGGGTAGCGGGGAGCGCTACGAGCAGTACTTC
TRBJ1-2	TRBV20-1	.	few	CSARETGLNYGYTF	TGCAGTGCTAGAGAGACAGGTTTAAACTATGGCTACACCTTC
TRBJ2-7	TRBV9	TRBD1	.	CASSSETGTGYYEQYF	TGTGCCAGCAGCTCCGAAACCGGGACAGGGTACTACGAGCAGTACTTC
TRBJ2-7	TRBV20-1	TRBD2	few	CSARVPAGAGEQYF	TGCAGTGCTAGAGTTCCAGCGGGGGCAGGGGAGCAGTACTTC
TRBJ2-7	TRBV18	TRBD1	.	CASSPRQGLEQYF	TGTGCCAGCTCACCCAGACAGGGCCTCGAGCAGTACTTC
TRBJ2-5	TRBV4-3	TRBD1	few	CASSHEIGQVWETQYF	TGCGCCAGCAGCCACGAAATTGGACAGGTGTGGGAGACCCAGTACTTC
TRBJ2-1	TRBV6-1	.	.	CASLNQVGYNEQFF	TGTGCCAGCCTTAATCAGGTGGGATACAATGAGCAGTTCTTC
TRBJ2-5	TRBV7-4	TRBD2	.	CASSYTSGTQETQYF	TGTGCCAGCAGCTATACTAGCGGGACCCAAGAGACCCAGTACTTC
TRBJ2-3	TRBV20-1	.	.	CSASPGLRTDTQYF	TGCAGTGCGTCACCGGGCCTTCGCACAGATACGCAGTATTTT
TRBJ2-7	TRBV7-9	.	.	CASSLAGMVHEQYF	TGTGCCAGCAGCTTAGCGGGGATGGTGCACGAGCAGTACTTC
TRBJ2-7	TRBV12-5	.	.	CASGAGTPLYEQYF	TGTGCTAGTGGTGCAGGGACACCTCTATACGAGCAGTACTTC
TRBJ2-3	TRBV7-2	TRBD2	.	CASSPGLGADTQYF	TGTGCCAGCAGCCCGGGACTAGGCGCAGATACGCAGTATTTT
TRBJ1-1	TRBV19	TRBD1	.	CASSSTLTGGAEAFF	TGTGCCAGTAGTTCCACCTTAACAGGGGGCGCCGAAGCTTTCTTT